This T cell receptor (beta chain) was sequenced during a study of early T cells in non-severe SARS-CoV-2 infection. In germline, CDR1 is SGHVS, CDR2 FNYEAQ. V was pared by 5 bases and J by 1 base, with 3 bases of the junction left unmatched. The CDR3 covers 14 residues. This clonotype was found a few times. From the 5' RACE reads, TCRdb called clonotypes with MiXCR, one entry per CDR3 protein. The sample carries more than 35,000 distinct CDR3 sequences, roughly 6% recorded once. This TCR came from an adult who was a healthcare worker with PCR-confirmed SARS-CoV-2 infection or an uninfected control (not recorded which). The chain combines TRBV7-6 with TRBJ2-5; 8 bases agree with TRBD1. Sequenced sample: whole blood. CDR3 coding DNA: TGTGCCAGCAGCACCGGGACAGGCCAAGAGACCCAGTACTTC. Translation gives CASSTGTGQETQYF.